This T cell receptor beta chain was profiled in a study of cytomegalovirus exposure and HLA in healthy donors. Germline values: CDR1 SGDLS, CDR2 YYNGEE. CDR3 length equals 15 residues. V lost 4 bases to trimming and J lost 2 bases; unmatched junction nucleotides: 7. A multiplex PCR was run with 60 Vbeta primers and 13 Jbeta primers. Clones were read by immunoSEQ multiplex PCR, and TCRdb kept only the in-frame ones, dropping some. The table shows around 200,000 clones, with roughly 80% occurring only once. The sequenced sample consisted of PBMCs. The source of this sequence is a female donor in good health and CMV-seronegative. V and J are TRBV9 and TRBJ2-5, with 8 bases fitting TRBD1. CDR3 DNA sequence: TGTGCCAGCAGCCCCCGGGACAGGATACAAGAGACCCAGTACTTC. It encodes CASSPRDRIQETQYF.